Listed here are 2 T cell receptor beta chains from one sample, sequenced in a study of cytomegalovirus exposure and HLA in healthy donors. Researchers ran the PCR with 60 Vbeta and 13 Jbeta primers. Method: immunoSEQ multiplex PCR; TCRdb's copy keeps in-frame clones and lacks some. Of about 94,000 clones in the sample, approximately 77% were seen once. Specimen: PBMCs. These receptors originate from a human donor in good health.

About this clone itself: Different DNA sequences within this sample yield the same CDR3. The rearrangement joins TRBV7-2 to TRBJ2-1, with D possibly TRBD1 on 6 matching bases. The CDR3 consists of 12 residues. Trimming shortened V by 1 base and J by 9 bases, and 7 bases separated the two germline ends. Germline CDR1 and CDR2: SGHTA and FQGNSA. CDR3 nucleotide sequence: TGTGCCAGCAGCTTAGGGGGGCTTGAGCAGTTCTTC. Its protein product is CASSLGGLEQFF.

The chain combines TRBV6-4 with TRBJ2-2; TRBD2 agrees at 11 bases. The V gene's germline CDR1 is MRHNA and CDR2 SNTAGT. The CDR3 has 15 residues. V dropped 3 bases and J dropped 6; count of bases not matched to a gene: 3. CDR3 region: CASSETSGRSGELFF. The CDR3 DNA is TGTGCCAGCAGTGAAACTAGCGGGAGATCCGGGGAGCTGTTTTTT.